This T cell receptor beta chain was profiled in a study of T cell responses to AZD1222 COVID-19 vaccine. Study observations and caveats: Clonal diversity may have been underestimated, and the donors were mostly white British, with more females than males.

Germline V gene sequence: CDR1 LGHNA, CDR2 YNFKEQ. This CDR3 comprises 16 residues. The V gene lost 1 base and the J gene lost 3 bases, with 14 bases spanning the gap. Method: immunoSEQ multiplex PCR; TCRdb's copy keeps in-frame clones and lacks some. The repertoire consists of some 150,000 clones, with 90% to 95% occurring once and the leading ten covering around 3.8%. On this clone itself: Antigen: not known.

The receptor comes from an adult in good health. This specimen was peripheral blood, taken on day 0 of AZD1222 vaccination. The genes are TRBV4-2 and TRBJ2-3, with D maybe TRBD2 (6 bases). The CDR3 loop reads CASSQGPGVETDTQYF. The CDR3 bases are TGTGCCAGCAGCCAAGGCCCGGGAGTGGAGACAGATACGCAGTATTTT.